These 25 T cell receptor beta chains originate from one sample sequenced in a study of shared clonotypes between healthy human individuals (dated by TCRdb to the early 2020s). The library was produced with the immunoSEQ multiplex PCR assay. This immuneACCESS table, as held by TCRdb, lists in-frame sequences with V and J called but not all clones. Of the missing ones, under half trace to an unresolved V gene in checked studies; the others have no known cause. In this sample the table shows over 400,000 clones, approximately 78% of which occur a single time. The leading ten clones occupy about 12% of the sample. Sequenced material: PBMCs. The receptors stem from a woman in her forties in good health. Some clones in this sample may be carry-over from other donors' samples.

The table lists this clone with a count of one. This chain uses TRBV5-8 with TRBJ2-7; D might be TRBD2 (5 bases). The length of the CDR3 is 15 residues. The germline CDR1 and CDR2 sequences are SGHTS and YDEGEE. With 5 bases removed from V and 3 bases from J, the gap between germline ends came to 18 bases. The CDR3 DNA sequence: TGTGCCAGCAGGGCGCGCCTGCGAACTAGCTACGAGCAGTACTTC. It translates to CASRARLRTSYEQYF.

The V gene is TRBV15, the J gene TRBJ2-7; no clear D. The CDR3 has 17 residues. Germline lookup yields CDR1 LNHNV and CDR2 YYDKDF (reference sequence). V lost 0 bases, J lost 0 bases, and 15 bases lay in between. The CDR3 region has the DNA TGTGCCACCAGCAGAGATCATAGTGCGGTAAGCTCCTACGAGCAGTACTTC. This gives the protein CATSRDHSAVSSYEQYF.

The chain employs TRBV21-1 and TRBJ2-1; the table's D call, TRBD2, has no DNA check behind it. TRBV21-1 is a listed pseudogene. This CDR3 has 15 amino acids. This CDR3 is CASSNATTHYNEQFF. CDR3 sequence (DNA): TGTGCCAGCAGCAACGCAACCACTCATTACAATGAGCAGTTCTTC.

The chain combines TRBV28 with TRBJ2-5; a weak D match, TRBD1 (6 bases). This CDR3 comprises 14 residues. V was cut by 5 bases and J by 5 bases, with 15 bases left in between. CDR1 MDHEN and CDR2 SYDVKM come from the germline V gene. Here the CDR3 reads CASSRSQGRETQYF. The CDR3 DNA follows: TGTGCCAGCAGTCGCTCTCAGGGGCGGGAGACCCAGTACTTC.

The gene calls are TRBV4-1 and TRBJ1-1; 8 positions agree with TRBD1. Germline-derived CDR1 and CDR2 are MGHRA and YSYEKL. Trimming at V came to 2 bases and at J to 10 bases, leaving 3 bases not matched to a gene. The CDR3 loop spans 12 amino acids. This CDR3 is CASSQPGQVAFF. CDR3 DNA sequence: TGCGCCAGCAGCCAACCGGGACAGGTAGCTTTCTTT.

The chain joins TRBV27 to TRBJ2-1; D is unresolved. Germline CDR1 is MNHEY and CDR2 is SMNVEV (reference sequence). The germline V and J ends were trimmed by 9 bases and 2 bases, with 14 bases remaining between them. The CDR3 runs to 14 residues. The CDR3: CASKLKPTYNEQFF. For the CDR3, the DNA is TGTGCCAGTAAGCTTAAACCCACCTACAATGAGCAGTTCTTC.

The genes are TRBV18 and TRBJ2-4; TRBD1 matches 7 bases. The CDR3 runs to 15 residues. V gave up 6 bases and J gave up 5 bases; unmatched junction bases: 10. Germline lookup yields CDR1 KGHSH and CDR2 LQKENI. CDR3 region: CASSHRDRIENIQYF. Written as DNA, the CDR3 is TGTGCCAGCTCGCACCGGGACAGAATAGAAAACATTCAGTACTTC.

This chain joins TRBV5-1 and TRBJ2-5, with D perhaps given as TRBD1 or TRBD2 (5 bases each). Germline assignment: CDR1 SGHRS and CDR2 YFSETQ. The CDR3 is 15 amino acids. V lost 4 bases, J lost 7 bases, and 20 bases lay in between. CDR3 residues: CASSPQGGSAGTQYF. The CDR3 DNA follows: TGCGCCAGCAGCCCCCAGGGTGGGAGCGCAGGGACCCAGTACTTC.

This clone was seen a handful of times. The chain uses TRBV25-1 and TRBJ1-1, with TRBD1 identical over 7 bases. The germline CDR1 and CDR2 sequences are MGHDK and SYGVNS. The CDR3 runs to 13 residues. Germline trimming cut 2 bases from V and 5 bases from J; bases unmatched to any gene: 2. CDR3 loop: CASSEPGQTEAFF. The CDR3 bases are TGTGCCAGCAGTGAACCGGGACAGACTGAAGCTTTCTTT. Supplemented by reference TRBV25-1 and TRBJ1-1, the full variable domain reads EADIYQTPRYLVIGTGKKITLECSQTMGHDKMYWYQQDPGMELHLIHYSYGVNSTEKGDLSSESTVSRIRTEHFPLTLESARPSHTSQYLCASSEPGQTEAFFGQGTRLTVV.

The rearrangement joins TRBV2 to TRBJ1-5; D uncertain. The V gene lost 6 bases and the J gene lost 4 bases, with 13 bases spanning the gap. Germline lookup yields CDR1 SNHLY and CDR2 FYNNEI. The CDR3 is 14 amino acids. The CDR3 reads CASSPDIANQPQHF. The CDR3 nucleotides are TGTGCCAGCAGCCCAGACATTGCGAATCAGCCCCAGCATTTT.

Concerning this clone: The junction does not match germline at one end; this may be a read error. The chain couples TRBV7-7 to TRBJ2-2; 11 nucleotides align to TRBD2. This CDR3 has 16 residues. Germline loops: CDR1 SSHAT, CDR2 FNYEAQ (reference sequence). CDR3 loop: CASSQGTSGFTGELFF. The CDR3 DNA sequence: TGTGCTAGCAGCCAAGGGACTAGCGGCTTCACCGGGGAGCTGTTTTTT.

This chain links TRBV30 with TRBJ2-7; 10 positions agree with TRBD1. The CDR3 consists of 14 residues. Germline V lookup: CDR1 GTSNPN, CDR2 SVGIG (reference sequence). Trimming at V came to 0 bases and at J to 3 bases, leaving 2 bases not matched to a gene. For the CDR3, the DNA is TGTGCCTGGAGTGTAGGACAGGGGGGCTACGAGCAGTACTTC. Translating it yields CAWSVGQGGYEQYF.

The V and J genes are TRBV5-6 and TRBJ2-2, with a tentative D call TRBD2 (6 bases). Germline-derived CDR1 and CDR2 are SGHDT and YYEEEE. Between the trimmed V and J ends, which lost 6 bases and 5 bases, there was a span of 23 bases. The CDR3 is 17 residues long. CDR3 amino acids: CASNWGGPGLNTGELFF. Written as DNA, the CDR3 is TGTGCCAGCAACTGGGGAGGCCCCGGACTAAATACCGGGGAGCTGTTTTTT.

The rearrangement uses TRBV21-1 and TRBJ2-7; the table names TRBD2, a call not compared with the DNA. TRBV21-1 is a pseudogene locus. This CDR3 has 19 residues. The CDR3 spells CASSKAGGRRSGIPYEQYF. The CDR3 nucleotides read TGTGCCAGCAGCAAAGCAGGAGGGCGCCGAAGCGGAATTCCCTACGAGCAGTACTTC.

This clone was picked up a small number of times. This chain links TRBV4-2 with TRBJ2-5; TRBD2 aligns across 11 bases. Trimming at V came to 1 base and at J to 2 bases, leaving 3 bases not matched to a gene. The CDR3 loop spans 16 amino acids. The V gene's germline CDR1 is LGHNA and CDR2 YNFKEQ. The CDR3 region has the DNA TGTGCCAGCAGCCAAGGGACTAGCGGGCCTCAAGAGACCCAGTACTTC. Translating gives CASSQGTSGPQETQYF.

V and J are TRBV14 and TRBJ1-1; D possibly corresponds to TRBD1 (5 bases). The germline V gene encodes CDR1 SGHDN and CDR2 FVKESK. The CDR3 has 14 amino acids. V was clipped by 3 bases and J by 10 bases, with 18 bases between them. Here the CDR3 reads CASSQLEDGRGAFF. DNA of the CDR3: TGTGCCAGCAGCCAGCTCGAGGACGGGAGGGGAGCTTTCTTT.

The sample holds one count of this clone. The rearrangement uses TRBV27 and TRBJ1-1; D might be TRBD1 (6 bases). CDR1 and CDR2 (germline): MNHEY, SMNVEV (reference sequence). The CDR3 is 15 residues long. V dropped 5 bases and J dropped 1 base, with 14 bases sitting between them. The CDR3 nucleotides are TGTGCCAGCAGTCCCAAGGACAGATCGAACACTGAAGCTTTCTTT. Residues: CASSPKDRSNTEAFF.

In this sample, this clone turned up once. The chain has TRBV18 and TRBJ1-4; TRBD1 is a possible D gene (6 bases). Trimming removed 3 bases at V and 5 bases at J, with 16 bases between. Germline lookup yields CDR1 KGHSH and CDR2 LQKENI. The CDR3 runs 16 residues. As DNA, the CDR3 is TGTGCCAGCTCACCTGACAGGAGTCGTACCAATGAAAAACTGTTTTTT. It is translated as CASSPDRSRTNEKLFF. Variable domain in full (rest from reference TRBV18 and TRBJ1-4): NAGVMQNPRHLVRRRGQEARLRCSPMKGHSHVYWYRQLPEEGLKFMVYLQKENIIDESGMPKERFSAEFPKEGPSILRIQQVVRGDSAAYFCASSPDRSRTNEKLFFGSGTQLSVL.

This clone came up once. The chain employs TRBV5-1 and TRBJ1-1, with 9 bases identical to TRBD1. CDR1 and CDR2 (germline): SGHRS, YFSETQ. CDR3 length: 16 amino acids. V shed 3 bases, J shed 2 bases, and the junction held 8 bases outside the gene matches. Here the CDR3 DNA reads TGCGCCAGCAGCTCTGGACAGGGGTGGATAAACACTGAAGCTTTCTTT. Protein product: CASSSGQGWINTEAFF.

Points on this clone: Other DNA sequences in this sample translate to the same CDR3. This chain connects TRBV9 to TRBJ2-1; D gene unclear. This CDR3 region has 12 residues. In germline, CDR1 is SGDLS, CDR2 YYNGEE. Trimming shortened V by 0 bases and J by 5 bases, and 3 bases separated the two germline ends. CDR3 residues: CASSVADNEQFF. Written as DNA, the CDR3 is TGTGCCAGCAGCGTAGCAGACAATGAGCAGTTCTTC.

The gene calls are TRBV29-1 and TRBJ1-1, with TRBD1 as a possible D gene (5 bases). The CDR3 consists of 12 residues. Per germline, CDR1 SQVTM and CDR2 ANQGSEA. The V end was cut by 7 bases, the J end by 4 bases, with 13 bases between. The CDR3 loop is CSGGEFGTEAFF. As DNA, the CDR3 is TGCAGCGGGGGGGAATTTGGCACTGAAGCTTTCTTT. Using reference TRBV29-1 and TRBJ1-1 for the parts outside the CDR3, the full variable domain is SAVISQKPSRDICQRGTSLTIQCQVDSQVTMMFWYRQQPGQSLTLIATANQGSEATYESGFVIDKFPISRPNLTFSTLTVSNMSPEDSSIYLCSGGEFGTEAFFGQGTRLTVV.

This clone was picked up a small number of times. This rearrangement joins TRBV5-1 to TRBJ1-1; D uncertain. The CDR3 is 14 residues long. The germline gives CDR1 SGHRS, CDR2 YFSETQ. The V gene lost 3 bases and the J gene lost 5 bases, with 14 bases spanning the gap. CDR3: CASSSLGFRTEAFF. The CDR3 DNA reads as TGCGCCAGCAGCTCCCTTGGATTTAGGACTGAAGCTTTCTTT.

This clone was picked up one time. V is TRBV6-1 and J is TRBJ2-7; a possible D gene is TRBD1 (6 bases). This CDR3 is built from 14 residues. Germline CDR1 MNHNS, CDR2 SASEGT. Trimming cost V 3 bases and J 7 bases, with 16 bases left between them. CDR3 residues: CASSDGQGPREQYF. The CDR3 DNA reads TGTGCCAGCAGTGACGGTCAGGGGCCTAGGGAGCAGTACTTC.

The CDR3 protein is CATSRDPAGPEAFF. The CDR3 nucleotides are TGTGCCACCAGCAGAGATCCAGCCGGACCAGAAGCTTTCTTT. The chain couples TRBV15 to TRBJ1-1; unclear D gene. V was cut by 0 bases and J by 8 bases, with 13 bases left in between. The length of the CDR3 is 14 residues. Germline V gene lookup returns CDR1 LNHNV and CDR2 YYDKDF (reference sequence).

The chain has TRBV19 and TRBJ1-5; 7 bases are a match to TRBD1. The CDR3 sequence is 14 residues long. Germline CDR1 and CDR2: LNHDA and SQIVND (reference sequence). V shed 4 bases, J shed 9 bases, and the junction held 9 bases outside the gene matches. CDR3 coding DNA: TGTGCCAGTAGTAGACGACAGGGAGAATCGCCCCAGCATTTT. It translates to CASSRRQGESPQHF.